This TCR beta chain is from a study of regulatory T cells in long-lasting Graves disease. Across the study: In persistent Graves' disease, antithyroid drugs had been taken for over 5 years and TSH receptor antibodies stayed positive.

Study outcomes and limitations: Persistent cases favored TRBV28, TRBJ1-2 and TRBJ2-5.

The sample holds many counts of this clonotype. Its target is unknown. This CDR3 has 15 amino acids. V was pared by 6 bases and J by 1 base, with 13 bases between. Per the germline V gene, CDR1 is MNHEY and CDR2 is SMNVEV (reference sequence). CDR3-region Arm-PCR and iRepertoire HTBI primers produced the TCR beta libraries. MiXCR, applied by TCRdb to the multiplex PCR reads, yields one record per CDR3 protein. The repertoire holds fewer than 550,000 distinct CDR3 sequences, with roughly 21% as singletons. Regarding time point: persistent/refractory GD, antithyroid drugs over 5 years with positive TRAb. RNA from PBMCs was the source of the TCR library. Roughly 8.2-milliliter peripheral blood samples went into EDTA tubes.

This sequence was found in a female donor with Graves disease. The material sequenced was peripheral blood mononuclear cells (PBMCs), taken when the disease was refractory, from a patient treated with antithyroid drugs. The gene calls are TRBV27 and TRBJ1-5; possibly TRBD1 for D (5 bases). CDR3 coding DNA: TGTGCCAGCAGCCGATCCGGGGGAAGCAATCAGCCCCAGCATTTT. Its translation is CASSRSGGSNQPQHF.